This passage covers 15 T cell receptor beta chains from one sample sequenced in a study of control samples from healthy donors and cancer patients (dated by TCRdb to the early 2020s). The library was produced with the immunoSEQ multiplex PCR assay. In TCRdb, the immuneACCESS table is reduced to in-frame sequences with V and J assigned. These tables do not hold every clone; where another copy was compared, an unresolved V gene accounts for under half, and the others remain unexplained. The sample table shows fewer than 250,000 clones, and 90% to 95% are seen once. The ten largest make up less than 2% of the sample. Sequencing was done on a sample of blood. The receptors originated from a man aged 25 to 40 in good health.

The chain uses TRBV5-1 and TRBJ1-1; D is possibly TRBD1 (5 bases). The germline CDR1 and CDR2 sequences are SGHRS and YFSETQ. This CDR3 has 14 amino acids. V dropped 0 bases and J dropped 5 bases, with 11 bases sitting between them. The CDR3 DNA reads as TGCGCCAGCAGCTTGGCCCAGGGCGTAACTGAAGCTTTCTTT. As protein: CASSLAQGVTEAFF.

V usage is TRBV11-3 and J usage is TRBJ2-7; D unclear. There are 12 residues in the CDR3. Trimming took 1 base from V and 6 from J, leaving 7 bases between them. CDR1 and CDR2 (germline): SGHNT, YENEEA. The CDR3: CASSLGDAEQYF. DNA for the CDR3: TGTGCCAGCAGCTTAGGGGATGCCGAGCAGTACTTC.

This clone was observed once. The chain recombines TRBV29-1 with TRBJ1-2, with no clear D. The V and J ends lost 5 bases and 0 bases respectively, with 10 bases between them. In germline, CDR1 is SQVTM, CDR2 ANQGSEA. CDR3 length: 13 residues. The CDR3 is CSVHWEANYGYTF. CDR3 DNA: TGCAGCGTTCACTGGGAAGCTAACTATGGCTACACCTTC. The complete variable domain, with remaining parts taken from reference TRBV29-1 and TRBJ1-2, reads SAVISQKPSRDICQRGTSLTIQCQVDSQVTMMFWYRQQPGQSLTLIATANQGSEATYESGFVIDKFPISRPNLTFSTLTVSNMSPEDSSIYLCSVHWEANYGYTFGSGTRLTVV.

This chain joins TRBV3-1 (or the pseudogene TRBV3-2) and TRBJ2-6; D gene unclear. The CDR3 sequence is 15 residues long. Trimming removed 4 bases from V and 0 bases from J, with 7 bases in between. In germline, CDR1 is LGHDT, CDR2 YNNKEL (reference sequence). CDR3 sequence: CASSLVFSGANVLTF. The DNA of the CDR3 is TGTGCCAGCAGCCTGGTGTTCTCTGGGGCCAACGTCCTGACTTTC.

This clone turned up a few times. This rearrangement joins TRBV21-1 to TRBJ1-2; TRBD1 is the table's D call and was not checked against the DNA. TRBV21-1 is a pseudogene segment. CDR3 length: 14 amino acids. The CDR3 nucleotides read TGTGCCAGCAGCAAAGGGCAGGTTAACTATGGCTACACCTTC. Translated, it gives CASSKGQVNYGYTF.

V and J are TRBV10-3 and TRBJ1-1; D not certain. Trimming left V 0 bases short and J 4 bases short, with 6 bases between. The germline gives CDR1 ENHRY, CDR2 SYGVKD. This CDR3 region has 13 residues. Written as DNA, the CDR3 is TGTGCCATCAGTGAGTCAGAGGGCACTGAAGCTTTCTTT. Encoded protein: CAISESEGTEAFF.

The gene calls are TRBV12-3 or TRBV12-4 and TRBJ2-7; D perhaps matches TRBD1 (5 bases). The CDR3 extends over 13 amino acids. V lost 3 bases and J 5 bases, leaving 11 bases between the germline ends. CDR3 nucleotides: TGTGCCAGCAGTTTTGCACGACAGCACGAGCAGTACTTC. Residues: CASSFARQHEQYF.

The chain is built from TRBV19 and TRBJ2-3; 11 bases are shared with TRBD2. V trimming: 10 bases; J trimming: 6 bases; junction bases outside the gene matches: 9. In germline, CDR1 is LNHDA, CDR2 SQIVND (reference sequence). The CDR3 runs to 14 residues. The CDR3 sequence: CATKTSGDSDTQYF. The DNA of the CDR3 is TGTGCCACCAAGACTAGCGGGGATTCGGATACGCAGTATTTT.

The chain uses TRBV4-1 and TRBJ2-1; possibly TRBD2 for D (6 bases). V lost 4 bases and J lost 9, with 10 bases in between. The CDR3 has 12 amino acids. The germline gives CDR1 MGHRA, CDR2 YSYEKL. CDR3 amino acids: CASSLSSGEQFF. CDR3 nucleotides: TGCGCCAGCAGCCTAAGTAGCGGTGAGCAGTTCTTC.

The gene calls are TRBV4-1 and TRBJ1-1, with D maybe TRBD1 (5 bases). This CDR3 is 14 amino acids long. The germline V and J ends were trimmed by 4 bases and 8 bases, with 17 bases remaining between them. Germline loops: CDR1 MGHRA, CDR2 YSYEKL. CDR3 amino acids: CASSPQAGPTEAFF. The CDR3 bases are TGCGCCAGCAGCCCACAGGCAGGGCCAACCGAAGCTTTCTTT.

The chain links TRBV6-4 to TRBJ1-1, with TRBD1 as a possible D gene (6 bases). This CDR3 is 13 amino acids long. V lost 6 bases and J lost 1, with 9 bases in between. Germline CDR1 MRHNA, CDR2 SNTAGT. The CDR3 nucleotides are TGTGCCAGCAGGAGCAGGGGGAACACTGAAGCTTTCTTT. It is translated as CASRSRGNTEAFF.

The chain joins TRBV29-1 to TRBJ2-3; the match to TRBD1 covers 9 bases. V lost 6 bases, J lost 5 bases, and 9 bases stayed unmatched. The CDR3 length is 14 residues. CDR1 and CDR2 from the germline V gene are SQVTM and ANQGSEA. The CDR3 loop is CSVSYRGRLDTQYF. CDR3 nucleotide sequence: TGCAGCGTGTCATACAGGGGGCGGTTAGATACGCAGTATTTT.

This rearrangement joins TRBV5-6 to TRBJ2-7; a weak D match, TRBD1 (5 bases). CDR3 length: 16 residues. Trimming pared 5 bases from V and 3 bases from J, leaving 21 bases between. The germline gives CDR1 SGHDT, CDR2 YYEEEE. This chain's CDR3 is CASRSGRGDIFYEQYF. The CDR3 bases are TGTGCCAGCAGGAGTGGTAGGGGTGACATCTTCTACGAGCAGTACTTC. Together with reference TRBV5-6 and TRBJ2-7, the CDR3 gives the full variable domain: DAGVTQSPTHLIKTRGQQVTLRCSPKSGHDTVSWYQQALGQGPQFIFQYYEEEERQRGNFPDRFSGHQFPNYSSELNVNALLLGDSALYLCASRSGRGDIFYEQYFGPGTRLTVT.

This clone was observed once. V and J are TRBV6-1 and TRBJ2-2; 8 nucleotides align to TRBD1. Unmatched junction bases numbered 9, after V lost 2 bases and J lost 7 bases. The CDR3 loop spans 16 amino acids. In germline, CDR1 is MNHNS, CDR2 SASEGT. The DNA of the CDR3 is TGTGCCAGCAGTGAATGGGGCAGGGGGCGAGGCGGGGAGCTGTTTTTT. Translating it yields CASSEWGRGRGGELFF.

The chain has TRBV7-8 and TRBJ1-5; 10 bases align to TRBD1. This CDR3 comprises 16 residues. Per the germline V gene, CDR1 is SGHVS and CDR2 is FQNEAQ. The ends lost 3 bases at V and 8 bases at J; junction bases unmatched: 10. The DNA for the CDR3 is TGTGCCAGCAGCTTGGTCTACCGGGACAGGGGAGAGCCCCAGCATTTT. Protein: CASSLVYRDRGEPQHF.